Following are 22 T cell receptor beta chains from one sample sequenced in a study of cytomegalovirus exposure and HLA in healthy donors. With 60 Vbeta and 13 Jbeta primers, the PCR was carried out. Method: immunoSEQ multiplex PCR; TCRdb's copy keeps in-frame clones and lacks some. This table has over 90,000 clones, 70% to 80% appearing once. The sample taken for sequencing was PBMCs. These receptors were obtained from a male donor in good health and CMV-seropositive.

J is TRBJ1-2 and V is TRBV9; 9 bases line up with TRBD1. Per germline, CDR1 SGDLS and CDR2 YYNGEE. The trim removed 3 bases at V and 5 bases at J, leaving 8 bases unmatched. The CDR3 consists of 15 residues. The CDR3 DNA follows: TGTGCCAGCAGCGGCGGACAGGGGCTAGGATATGGCTACACCTTC. Its protein product is CASSGGQGLGYGYTF.

The chain is built from TRBV5-5 and TRBJ1-2, with 8 bases that match TRBD1. The CDR3 contains 15 residues. Trimming cost V 4 bases and J 3 bases; bases outside gene matches: 8. Germline-derived CDR1 and CDR2 are SGHKS and YYEKEE (reference sequence). In DNA, the CDR3 is TGTGCCAGCAGCGGGCACAGGGGGGCGGACTATGGCTACACCTTC. This codes for CASSGHRGADYGYTF.

This clone was found a few times. The chain employs TRBV7-2 and TRBJ2-5; D is possibly TRBD1 (6 bases). The CDR3 length is 15 residues. CDR1 and CDR2 (germline): SGHTA, FQGNSA. Trimming took off 4 bases at V and 2 bases at J, with 14 bases between the two ends. The CDR3 DNA reads as TGTGCCAGCAGCTCGACTAACAGGGTTCAAGAGACCCAGTACTTC. Amino acid sequence: CASSSTNRVQETQYF.

As to this clone: One end of the junction is discordant with germline, which a read error may explain. V is TRBV2 and J is TRBJ2-4; no definite D call. The CDR3 contains 16 residues. In germline, CDR1 is SNHLY, CDR2 FYNNEI. The CDR3 reads CASSQIPGMGENSQYF. DNA for the CDR3: TGTGCCAGCAGTCAAATACCAGGAATGGGCGAAAACAGTCAGTACTTC.

This clone was counted only a few times. The chain links TRBV11-2 to TRBJ2-1; a weak D match, TRBD2 (5 bases). The CDR3 is made up of 15 amino acids. V was shortened by 5 bases and J by 0 bases, with 11 bases between the two germline ends. CDR1 is SGHAT, CDR2 FQNNGV, per germline. CDR3 DNA sequence: TGTGCCAGCAGCCAAGCTGGGAGCTCCTACAATGAGCAGTTCTTC. Residues: CASSQAGSSYNEQFF.

The chain is built from TRBV7-6 and TRBJ2-7; TRBD1 matches 8 bases. V dropped 3 bases and J dropped 5; count of bases not matched to a gene: 9. The CDR3 consists of 15 residues. Germline CDR1 is SGHVS and CDR2 is FNYEAQ. CDR3 loop: CASSLEGQGTDEQYF. The DNA of the CDR3 is TGTGCCAGCAGCTTGGAAGGACAGGGCACGGACGAGCAGTACTTC.

The rearrangement uses TRBV6-6 and TRBJ1-6, with TRBD1 matching over 8 bases. The ends lost 2 bases at V and 10 bases at J; junction bases unmatched: 4. Germline CDR1 is MNHNY and CDR2 is SVGAGI (reference sequence). This CDR3 contains 14 residues. CDR3 sequence: CASSYGAGGSPLHF. CDR3 nucleotide sequence: TGTGCCAGCAGTTACGGGGCAGGGGGCTCACCCCTCCACTTT.

This clone appeared a few times. In DNA form, the CDR3 reads TGTGCCAGCAGCGTAGATGTGGGGGCGTATGGAAACACCATATATTTT. It translates to CASSVDVGAYGNTIYF. J is TRBJ1-3 and V is TRBV9, with a possible D match to TRBD1 (6 bases). The CDR3 is 16 amino acids. Trimming shortened V by 0 bases and J by 3 bases, and 13 bases separated the two germline ends. CDR1 is SGDLS, CDR2 YYNGEE, per germline.

The chain employs TRBV11-2 and TRBJ1-5; D unresolved. The CDR3 runs 17 residues. Germline CDR1 SGHAT, CDR2 FQNNGV. Trimming left V 1 base short and J 0 bases short, with 13 bases between. The CDR3 sequence: CASSLGGWADSNQPQHF. In DNA, the CDR3 is TGTGCCAGCAGCTTAGGTGGTTGGGCAGATAGCAATCAGCCCCAGCATTTT.

The chain is built from TRBV7-8 and TRBJ2-5; no clear D. From germline, CDR1 is SGHVS and CDR2 FQNEAQ. The CDR3 runs to 13 residues. Trimming removed 7 bases at V and 4 bases at J, with 13 bases between. The CDR3 loop is CASTLFARETQYF. The CDR3, as DNA: TGTGCCAGCACCCTATTTGCACGAGAGACCCAGTACTTC. Based on the CDR3 plus reference TRBV7-8 and TRBJ2-5, the full variable domain is GAGVSQSPRYKVAKRGQDVALRCDPISGHVSLFWYQQALGQGPEFLTYFQNEAQLDKSGLPSDRFFAERPEGSVSTLKIQRTQQEDSAVYLCASTLFARETQYFGPGTRLLVL.

V and J are TRBV7-8 and TRBJ2-7, with D uncertain. This CDR3 contains 12 residues. Trimming took off 5 bases at V and 6 bases at J, with 11 bases between the two ends. The germline gives CDR1 SGHVS, CDR2 FQNEAQ. The CDR3 sequence is CASSPPGSEQYF. CDR3 nucleotides: TGTGCCAGCAGCCCCCCCGGGTCCGAGCAGTACTTC.

This clone was observed a handful of times. This rearrangement joins TRBV7-9 to TRBJ2-3; 12 bases align to TRBD2. Germline V lookup: CDR1 SEHNR, CDR2 FQNEAQ (reference sequence). V shed 4 bases and J 3 bases; nucleotides not matched to a gene: 5. The CDR3 has 16 amino acids. In DNA, the CDR3 is TGTGCCAGCAGCTCCTCTAGCGGGAGGGTGACAGATACGCAGTATTTT. Encoded protein: CASSSSSGRVTDTQYF.

The chain employs TRBV4-1 and TRBJ2-2, with D maybe TRBD2 (5 bases). The CDR3 extends over 18 amino acids. Trimming cost V 2 bases and J 3 bases, with 19 bases left between them. Looked up from germline, CDR1 is MGHRA and CDR2 is YSYEKL. The DNA of the CDR3 is TGCGCCAGCAGCCAATACCGGGGAAGTAGGGTGGACACCGGGGAGCTGTTTTTT. This gives the protein CASSQYRGSRVDTGELFF.

Comment on this clone: At one end the junction does not follow the germline gene, possibly because of a read error. Within the sample, other DNA sequences also encode this same CDR3. This chain connects TRBV28 to TRBJ1-5, with D tentatively TRBD1 (6 bases). This CDR3 spans 17 amino acids. The germline V gene has CDR1 MDHEN and CDR2 SYDVKM. The CDR3 region is CASGPPPGQRTDQPQHF. CDR3 bases: TGTGCCAGCGGCCCCCCCCCAGGACAGAGGACGGATCAGCCTCAGCATTTT.

The gene calls are TRBV18 and TRBJ2-1; TRBD1 aligns across 7 bases. J gave up 5 bases and V 1 base, and 5 bases lay outside the gene matches. CDR1 and CDR2 from the germline V gene are KGHSH and LQKENI. This CDR3 comprises 15 residues. The CDR3 reads CASSPRQGNNNEQFF. Here the CDR3 DNA reads TGTGCCAGCTCACCACGACAGGGCAACAACAATGAGCAGTTCTTC.

A remark on this clone: Germline and junction disagree at one end, which may indicate a read error. The J gene is TRBJ2-2, the V gene TRBV7-7; D is ambiguous. The germline CDR1 and CDR2 sequences are SSHAT and FNYEAQ (reference sequence). This CDR3 contains 15 residues. The CDR3 loop reads CASSPRSGNTGELFF. CDR3 bases: TGTGCTAGCAGCCCGCGATCAGGAAACACCGGGGAGCTGTTTTTT.

The chain is built from TRBV19 and TRBJ2-5, with TRBD2 as a possible D gene (6 bases). Per the germline V gene, CDR1 is LNHDA and CDR2 is SQIVND (reference sequence). The V end lost 6 bases, the J end lost 1 base, and 9 bases lay between the germline ends. CDR3 length: 13 residues. The chain's CDR3 is CASRRDSQETQYF. CDR3 DNA: TGTGCCAGTAGGAGGGACTCCCAAGAGACCCAGTACTTC.

This clone occurred a few times. V is TRBV7-2 and J is TRBJ2-7, with D possibly being TRBD1 (6 bases). The CDR3 runs to 16 residues. Looked up from germline, CDR1 is SGHTA and CDR2 is FQGNSA. V gave up 1 base and J gave up 3 bases, with 16 bases separating them. The CDR3 DNA reads as TGTGCCAGCAGCTTAGAGCCCAGACAGGATCTCTACGAGCAGTACTTC. This sequence encodes CASSLEPRQDLYEQYF.

The chain employs TRBV6-5 and TRBJ2-2; D gene unclear. Germline V gene sequence: CDR1 MNHEY, CDR2 SVGAGI. The CDR3 extends over 15 amino acids. With 6 bases removed from V and 0 bases from J, the gap between germline ends came to 11 bases. CDR3: CASRRGYSNTGELFF. CDR3 DNA sequence: TGTGCCAGCAGGCGAGGCTACTCGAACACCGGGGAGCTGTTTTTT.

This chain connects TRBV9 to TRBJ2-7; TRBD1 aligns across 8 bases. The CDR3 is 14 residues long. Losses at the gene ends were 3 bases for V and 4 bases for J; bases not matched to a gene: 6. Germline values: CDR1 SGDLS, CDR2 YYNGEE. CDR3 sequence reads: CASSERTGRYEQYF. CDR3 DNA sequence: TGTGCCAGCAGCGAACGGACAGGGCGTTACGAGCAGTACTTC.

CDR3 protein: CASSIDSTGGRETQYF. The CDR3 DNA is TGTGCCAGTAGTATAGATTCGACAGGTGGAAGGGAGACCCAGTACTTC. The chain is built from TRBV19 and TRBJ2-5; TRBD1 is a possible D gene (6 bases). Trimming shortened V by 0 bases and J by 5 bases, and 16 bases separated the two germline ends. The length of the CDR3 is 16 residues. Per the germline V gene, CDR1 is LNHDA and CDR2 is SQIVND (reference sequence).

This chain joins TRBV5-1 and TRBJ2-2; D possibly corresponds to TRBD2 (5 bases). This CDR3 has 12 residues. Looked up from germline, CDR1 is SGHRS and CDR2 is YFSETQ. Trimming stripped 8 bases from V and 6 bases from J, with 11 bases between. The CDR3 DNA is TGCGCCAGGAGGGTGGCGGCCGGGGAGCTGTTTTTT. It is translated as CARRVAAGELFF.